The rows below give T cell receptor beta chains drawn from one sample of a study of identical twins. TCRdb fed the 5' RACE reads into MiXCR, producing one record per CDR3 protein. The sample includes about 660,000 distinct CDR3 sequences, 8% to 9% of them seen just once. This sample also belongs to another study, concerning yellow fever vaccine responses in identical twins.

Material for sequencing was PBMCs. The receptor source for this set is a young woman in good health. Both conserved end residues are part of each CDR3. The order of the fields is clone size, D gene, J gene, V gene, CDR3 protein, CDR3 DNA. D genes are given only for firm matches. The size field is filled for only some rows; it gives once, few, many or a size class.

few,TRBD2,TRBJ2-5,TRBV11-2,CASSSWGLDIRETQYF,TGTGCCAGCAGCTCCTGGGGACTAGACATTCGGGAGACCCAGTACTTC
few,.,TRBJ2-1,TRBV2,CASSEWSYNEQFF,TGTGCCAGCAGTGAGTGGTCCTACAATGAGCAGTTCTTC
.,TRBD1,TRBJ2-1,TRBV7-8,CASSYNRGNEQFF,TGTGCCAGCAGCTACAACAGGGGCAATGAGCAGTTCTTC
.,.,TRBJ2-7,TRBV28,CARFPRPLATPVGF,TGTGCCAGATTTCCCCGGCCCCTAGCGACGCCGGTAGGCTTC
.,.,TRBJ1-4,TRBV20-1,CSANWGADEKLFF,TGCAGTGCTAATTGGGGGGCGGATGAAAAACTGTTTTTT
few,.,TRBJ1-1,TRBV5-1,CASSQQGQNTEAFF,TGCGCCAGCAGCCAACAGGGTCAGAACACTGAAGCTTTCTTT
.,TRBD1,TRBJ2-5,TRBV18,CASSQSGTGPNQETQYF,TGTGCCAGCTCACAATCCGGGACAGGCCCGAACCAAGAGACCCAGTACTTC
many,.,TRBJ2-6,TRBV4-3,CASSQSSGISGANVLTF,TGCGCCAGCAGCCAATCCAGTGGGATCTCTGGGGCCAACGTCCTGACTTTC
few,.,TRBJ2-7,TRBV28,CASNRAISYEQYF,TGTGCCAGCAACCGGGCCATTTCCTACGAGCAGTACTTC
many,.,TRBJ2-3,TRBV7-9,CASSLSTGGTDTQYF,TGTGCCAGCAGCCTTTCCACGGGGGGCACAGATACGCAGTATTTT
few,.,TRBJ1-4,TRBV20-1,CSARMKNCFF,.
.,TRBD2,TRBJ2-1,TRBV7-7,CASSLALSSGRAGEQFF,TGTGCTAGCAGCTTAGCGCTTTCTAGCGGGAGGGCAGGTGAGCAGTTCTTC
.,TRBD2,TRBJ2-1,TRBV4-3,CASSQYTSGSMDNEQFF,TGCGCCAGCAGCCAATATACTAGCGGGAGCATGGACAATGAGCAGTTCTTC
few,.,TRBJ1-6,TRBV20-1,CSARDSGGASYNSPLHF,TGCAGTGCTAGAGATAGTGGGGGCGCTTCCTATAATTCACCCCTCCACTTT
many,.,TRBJ2-1,TRBV6-1,CASMLDLSYNEQFF,TGTGCCAGCATGCTAGATTTGTCCTACAATGAGCAGTTCTTC
many,.,TRBJ2-7,TRBV5-1,CASSLDPGYYEQYF,TGCGCCAGCAGCTTGGACCCGGGTTACTACGAGCAGTACTTC
many,.,TRBJ2-1,TRBV5-8,CASSQLTGSSWYEQFF,TGTGCCAGCAGCCAACTTACAGGTTCGAGTTGGTATGAGCAGTTCTTC
.,.,TRBJ1-1,TRBV6-5,CASSYGGGLRGLNTEAFF,TGTGCCAGCAGTTACGGGGGTGGGTTAAGAGGACTGAACACTGAAGCTTTCTTT
many,.,TRBJ1-6,TRBV20-1,CSARELQNSPLHF,TGCAGTGCTAGAGAATTACAAAATTCACCCCTCCACTTT
many,TRBD2,TRBJ2-1,TRBV12-3/TRBV12-4,CASSPRTSGSIVGEQFF,TGTGCCAGCAGTCCCAGGACTAGCGGGAGCATTGTAGGTGAGCAGTTCTTC
.,.,TRBJ2-1,TRBV15,CATSRVGGISYNEQFF,TGTGCCACCAGCAGAGTGGGGGGCATTTCCTACAATGAGCAGTTCTTC
few,.,TRBJ2-7,TRBV20-1,CSASWASAHYEQYF,TGCAGTGCTTCGTGGGCTAGCGCACACTACGAGCAGTACTTC
few,TRBD1,TRBJ2-3,TRBV4-2,CASSQVPGQGSDTQYF,TGTGCCAGCAGCCAAGTCCCGGGACAGGGCTCAGATACGCAGTATTTT
.,.,TRBJ2-7,TRBV19,CASSMLQSSYEQYF,TGTGCCAGTAGTATGTTACAGTCGTCCTACGAGCAGTACTTC
few,.,TRBJ2-3,TRBV10-3,CAISEGLGTDTQYF,TGTGCCATCAGTGAGGGTTTGGGCACAGATACGCAGTATTTT
few,TRBD2,TRBJ2-4,TRBV11-1,CASSQTSGGPNAKNIQYF,TGTGCCAGCAGCCAGACTAGCGGGGGACCGAATGCCAAAAACATTCAGTACTTC
many,TRBD2,TRBJ2-1,TRBV28,CASTSGRKGPGEQFF,TGTGCCAGCACTAGCGGGAGAAAAGGGCCAGGTGAGCAGTTCTTC
few,.,TRBJ1-1,TRBV6-2/TRBV6-3,CASRATGLATEAFF,TGTGCCAGCAGAGCAACAGGGTTGGCCACTGAAGCTTTCTTT
.,.,TRBJ2-1,TRBV24-1,CATSDSQRVPSYNEQFF,TGTGCCACCAGTGATTCTCAGAGAGTACCCTCCTACAATGAGCAGTTCTTC
few,.,TRBJ2-5,TRBV29-1,CSVVEGETQYF,TGCAGCGTTGTAGAAGGGGAGACCCAGTACTTC
.,.,TRBJ2-1,TRBV20-1,CSASIWLATESSYNEQFF,TGCAGTGCTAGTATATGGCTAGCGACGGAGAGCTCCTACAATGAGCAGTTCTTC
few,.,TRBJ2-2,TRBV10-3,CAISFREGAGELFF,TGTGCCATCAGCTTTAGAGAGGGGGCCGGGGAGCTGTTTTTT
.,.,TRBJ1-3,TRBV5-1,CASSSGGQGNTIYF,TGCGCCAGCAGCTCCGGGGGGCAAGGAAACACCATATATTTT
.,TRBD1,TRBJ2-3,TRBV5-1,CASGEGGSTDTQYF,TGCGCCAGCGGCGAAGGGGGCTCCACAGATACGCAGTATTTT
.,.,TRBJ2-7,TRBV20-1,CSARSTVGYEQYF,TGCAGTGCTAGAAGTACCGTCGGCTACGAGCAGTACTTC
few,.,TRBJ2-7,TRBV25-1,CASTPKPRDEQYF,TGTGCCAGCACTCCGAAACCAAGAGACGAGCAGTACTTC